A single sample is the source of the 11 T cell receptor beta chains below, sequenced in a study of cytomegalovirus exposure and HLA in healthy donors. The PCR contained 60 Vbeta and 13 Jbeta primers. Sequenced by immunoSEQ multiplex PCR; TCRdb stores in-frame clones only, minus some. The table records some 97,000 clones, about 74% of them present only once. The sequenced material came from PBMCs. The receptors shown here come from a woman aged 18-29 years in good health and CMV-seropositive.

This clone has just a few counts. The chain couples TRBV6-1 to TRBJ2-3, with TRBD1 identical over 9 bases. The V segment lost 3 bases and the J segment 2 bases; nucleotides outside the gene matches: 6. The CDR3 runs to 16 residues. CDR1 and CDR2 from the germline V gene are MNHNS and SASEGT. CDR3 in DNA: TGTGCCAGCAGTGACCGGACAGGGGCTATCACAGATACGCAGTATTTT. Translated: CASSDRTGAITDTQYF.

This clone was seen a handful of times. The V and J genes are TRBV6-5 and TRBJ1-5; D unclear. The CDR3 is 14 amino acids. With 2 bases removed from V and 1 base from J, the gap between germline ends came to 6 bases. CDR1 is MNHEY and CDR2 is SVGAGI in the germline V gene. The CDR3 loop reads CASSYSHSNQPQHF. The DNA of the CDR3 is TGTGCCAGCAGTTACAGCCACAGCAATCAGCCCCAGCATTTT.

The V and J genes are TRBV28 and TRBJ2-7, with 7 bases fitting TRBD1. The length of the CDR3 is 15 residues. V trimming: 2 bases; J trimming: 2 bases; junction bases outside the gene matches: 6. The V gene's germline CDR1 is MDHEN and CDR2 SYDVKM. CDR3 nucleotide sequence: TGTGCCAGCAGTTTAGGACAGGATCAAACCTACGAGCAGTACTTC. Translation gives CASSLGQDQTYEQYF. The whole variable domain, remainder taken from reference TRBV28 and TRBJ2-7, is DVKVTQSSRYLVKRTGEKVFLECVQDMDHENMFWYRQDPGLGLRLIYFSYDVKMKEKGDIPEGYSVSREKKERFSLILESASTNQTSMYLCASSLGQDQTYEQYFGPGTRLTVT.

There are a few counts of this clone. The rearrangement joins TRBV5-4 to TRBJ1-2; D is uncertain. CDR1 and CDR2 from the germline V gene are SGHNT and YYREEE (reference sequence). V lost 2 bases, J lost 4 bases, and 18 bases lay in between. The length of the CDR3 is 16 residues. CDR3 region: CASSLFASGGSYGYTF. CDR3 sequence (DNA): TGTGCCAGCAGCTTATTTGCGTCAGGAGGAAGCTATGGCTACACCTTC.

This clone was seen only once. Its ends do not fully match the called genes, so a read error is possible. V and J are TRBV4-2 and TRBJ1-1, with D maybe TRBD1 (6 bases). Germline CDR1 and CDR2: LGHNA and YNFKEQ. The CDR3 is 16 amino acids. DNA of the CDR3: TGTGCCAGCAGCCAAGAGCTTTTGGGGGCGAGCACTGGAGCTTTCTTT. Its translation is CASSQELLGASTGAFF.

This chain links TRBV9 with TRBJ2-1; TRBD1 might be the D (7 bases). The CDR3 runs to 17 residues. The V gene's germline CDR1 is SGDLS and CDR2 YYNGEE. Trimming removed 0 bases from V and 3 bases from J, with 16 bases in between. The CDR3 coding sequence is TGTGCCAGCAGCGTAGGGGGGGACAGTCTTCTCTACAATGAGCAGTTCTTC. Its protein product is CASSVGGDSLLYNEQFF.

This clone was observed a single time. The chain uses TRBV29-1 and TRBJ2-3; TRBD2 matches at 9 bases. This CDR3 is 13 amino acids long. Germline CDR1 reads SQVTM; CDR2 reads ANQGSEA. V shed 4 bases and J 6 bases; nucleotides not matched to a gene: 5. This CDR3 reads CSVGGRAVDTQYF. The CDR3 region has the DNA TGCAGCGTTGGCGGGAGGGCCGTGGATACGCAGTATTTT.

The chain carries TRBV5-4 and TRBJ1-2; 8 positions match TRBD1. Trimming removed 4 bases from V and 12 bases from J; junction bases left unmatched: 11. CDR3 size: 13 residues. Germline CDR1 reads SGHNT; CDR2 reads YYREEE (reference sequence). CDR3 residues: CASSTGQAGGNTF. For the CDR3, the DNA is TGTGCCAGCAGCACGGGACAGGCCGGGGGGAACACCTTC.

This clone was observed a few times. The chain recombines TRBV10-3 with TRBJ1-5; D is uncertain. Germline V gene sequence: CDR1 ENHRY, CDR2 SYGVKD. This CDR3 spans 14 amino acids. The germline V and J ends were trimmed by 0 bases and 4 bases, with 7 bases remaining between them. In nucleotides, the CDR3 is TGTGCCATCAGTGAGTCGGCGGCAAATCAGCCCCAGCATTTT. Protein: CAISESAANQPQHF.

This chain links TRBV11-2 with TRBJ2-1, with unresolved D. V lost 8 bases and J lost 5, with 13 bases in between. The CDR3 is 13 residues long. Germline V lookup: CDR1 SGHAT, CDR2 FQNNGV. As DNA, the CDR3 is TGTGCCAGCTCTCAGGTTATGGACAATGAGCAGTTCTTC. The encoded protein is CASSQVMDNEQFF. Variable domain in full (rest from reference TRBV11-2 and TRBJ2-1): EAGVAQSPRYKIIEKRQSVAFWCNPISGHATLYWYQQILGQGPKLLIQFQNNGVVDDSQLPKDRFSAERLKGVDSTLKIQPAKLEDSAVYLCASSQVMDNEQFFGPGTRLTVL.

This clone has only a few counts. The V gene is TRBV4-3, the J gene TRBJ2-7; possibly TRBD2 for D (6 bases). CDR1 and CDR2 (germline): LGHNA, YSLEER. V was trimmed by 1 base and J by 2 bases, leaving 15 bases between them. The CDR3 covers 16 residues. CDR3 region: CASSQGSRGRTYEQYF. In DNA, the CDR3 is TGCGCCAGCAGCCAAGGGTCGCGGGGAAGGACCTACGAGCAGTACTTC.